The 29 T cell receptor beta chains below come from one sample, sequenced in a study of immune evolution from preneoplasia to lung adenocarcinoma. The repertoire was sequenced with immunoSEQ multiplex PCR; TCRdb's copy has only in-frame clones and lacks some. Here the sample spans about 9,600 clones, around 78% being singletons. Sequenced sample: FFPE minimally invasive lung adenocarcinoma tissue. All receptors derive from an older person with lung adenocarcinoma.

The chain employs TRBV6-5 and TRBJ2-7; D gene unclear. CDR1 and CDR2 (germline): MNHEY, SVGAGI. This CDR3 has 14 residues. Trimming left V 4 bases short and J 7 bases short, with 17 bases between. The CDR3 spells CASSLLTRSQEQYF. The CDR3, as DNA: TGTGCCAGCAGTTTACTGACACGTTCCCAGGAGCAGTACTTC.

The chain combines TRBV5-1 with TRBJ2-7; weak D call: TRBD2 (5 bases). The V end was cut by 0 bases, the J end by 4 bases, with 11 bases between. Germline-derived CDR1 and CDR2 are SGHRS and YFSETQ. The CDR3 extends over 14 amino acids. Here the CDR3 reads CASSLVGVAYEQYF. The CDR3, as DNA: TGCGCCAGCAGCTTGGTGGGAGTTGCTTACGAGCAGTACTTC.

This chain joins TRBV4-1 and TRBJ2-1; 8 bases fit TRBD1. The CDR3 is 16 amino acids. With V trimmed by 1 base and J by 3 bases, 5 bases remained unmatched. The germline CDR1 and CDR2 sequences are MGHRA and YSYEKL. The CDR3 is CASSQGDRPDYNEQFF. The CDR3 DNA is TGCGCCAGCAGCCAAGGGGACAGGCCAGACTACAATGAGCAGTTCTTC.

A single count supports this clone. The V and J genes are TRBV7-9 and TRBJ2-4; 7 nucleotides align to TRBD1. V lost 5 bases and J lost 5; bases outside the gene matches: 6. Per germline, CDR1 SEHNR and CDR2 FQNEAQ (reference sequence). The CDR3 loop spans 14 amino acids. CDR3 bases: TGTGCCAGCAGCCCCCCGGGACAGCAAAACATTCAGTACTTC. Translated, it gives CASSPPGQQNIQYF. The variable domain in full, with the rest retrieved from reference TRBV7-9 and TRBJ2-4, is DTGVSQNPRHKITKRGQNVTFRCDPISEHNRLYWYRQTLGQGPEFLTYFQNEAQLEKSRLLSDRFSAERPKGSFSTLEIQRTEQGDSAMYLCASSPPGQQNIQYFGAGTRLSVL.

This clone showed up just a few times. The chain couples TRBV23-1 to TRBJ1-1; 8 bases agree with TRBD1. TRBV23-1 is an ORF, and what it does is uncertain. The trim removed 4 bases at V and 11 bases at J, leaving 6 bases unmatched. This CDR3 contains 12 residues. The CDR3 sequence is CASSRANRGAFF. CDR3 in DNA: TGCGCCAGCAGTCGGGCAAACAGGGGGGCTTTCTTT.

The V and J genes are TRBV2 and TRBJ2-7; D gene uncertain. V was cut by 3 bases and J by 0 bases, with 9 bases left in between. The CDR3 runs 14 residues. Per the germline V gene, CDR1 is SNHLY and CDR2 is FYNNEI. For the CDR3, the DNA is TGTGCCAGCAGTGAGGTCTCCTACTCCTACGAGCAGTACTTC. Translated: CASSEVSYSYEQYF. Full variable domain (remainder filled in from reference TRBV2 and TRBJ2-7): EPEVTQTPSHQVTQMGQEVILRCVPISNHLYFYWYRQILGQKVEFLVSFYNNEISEKSEIFDDQFSVERPDGSNFTLKIRSTKLEDSAMYFCASSEVSYSYEQYFGPGTRLTVT.

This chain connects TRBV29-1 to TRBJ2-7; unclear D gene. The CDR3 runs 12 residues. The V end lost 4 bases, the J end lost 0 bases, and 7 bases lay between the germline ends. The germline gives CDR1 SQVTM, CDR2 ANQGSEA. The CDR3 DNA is TGCAGCGTTGCCCCTAGCTCCTACGAGCAGTACTTC. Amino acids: CSVAPSSYEQYF.

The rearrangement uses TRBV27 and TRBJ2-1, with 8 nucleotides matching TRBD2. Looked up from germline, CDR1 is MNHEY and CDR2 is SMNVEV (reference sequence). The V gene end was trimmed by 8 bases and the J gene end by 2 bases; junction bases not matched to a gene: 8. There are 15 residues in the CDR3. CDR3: CASGNQRETYNEQFF. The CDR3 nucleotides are TGTGCCAGCGGAAACCAGCGGGAGACCTACAATGAGCAGTTCTTC.

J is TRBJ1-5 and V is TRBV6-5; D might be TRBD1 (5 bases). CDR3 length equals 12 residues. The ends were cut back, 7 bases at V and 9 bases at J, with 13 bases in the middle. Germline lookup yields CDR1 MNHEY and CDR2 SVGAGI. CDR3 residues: CASMGVLGPQHF. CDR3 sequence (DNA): TGTGCCAGCATGGGGGTCTTAGGGCCCCAGCATTTT.

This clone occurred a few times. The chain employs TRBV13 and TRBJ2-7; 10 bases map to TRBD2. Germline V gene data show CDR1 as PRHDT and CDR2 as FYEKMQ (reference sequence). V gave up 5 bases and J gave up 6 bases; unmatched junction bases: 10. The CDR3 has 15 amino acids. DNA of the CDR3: TGTGCCAGCAGCCCTAGGGGGCTAGCGGGAGTCGAGCAGTACTTC. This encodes CASSPRGLAGVEQYF. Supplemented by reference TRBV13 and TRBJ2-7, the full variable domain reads AAGVIQSPRHLIKEKRETATLKCYPIPRHDTVYWYQQGPGQDPQFLISFYEKMQSDKGSIPDRFSAQQFSDYHSELNMSSLELGDSALYFCASSPRGLAGVEQYFGPGTRLTVT.

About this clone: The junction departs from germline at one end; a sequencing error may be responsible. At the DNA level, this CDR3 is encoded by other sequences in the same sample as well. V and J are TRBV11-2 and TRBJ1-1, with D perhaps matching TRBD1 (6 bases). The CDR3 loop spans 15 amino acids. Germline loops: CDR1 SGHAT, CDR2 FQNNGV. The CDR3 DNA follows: TGTGCTAGCAGCTTAGCTAGGGGGATGAACACTGAAGCTTTCTTT. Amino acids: CASSLARGMNTEAFF.

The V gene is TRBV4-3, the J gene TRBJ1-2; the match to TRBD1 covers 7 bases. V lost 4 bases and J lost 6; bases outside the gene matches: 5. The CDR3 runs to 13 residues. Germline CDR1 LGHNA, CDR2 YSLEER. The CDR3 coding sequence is TGCGCCAGCAGCCGGGAGGGGGCAAATGGCTACACCTTC. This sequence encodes CASSREGANGYTF.

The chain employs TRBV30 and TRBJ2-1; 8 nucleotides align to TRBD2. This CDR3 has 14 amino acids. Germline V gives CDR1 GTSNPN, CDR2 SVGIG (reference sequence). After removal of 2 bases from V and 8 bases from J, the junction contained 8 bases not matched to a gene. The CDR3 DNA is TGTGCCTGGAGTAAGGCAAACGGGAGGGATGAGCAGTTCTTC. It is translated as CAWSKANGRDEQFF.

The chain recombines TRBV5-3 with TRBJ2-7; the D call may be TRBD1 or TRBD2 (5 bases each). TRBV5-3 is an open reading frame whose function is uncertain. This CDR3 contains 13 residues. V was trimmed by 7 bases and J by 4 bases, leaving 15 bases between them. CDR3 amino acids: CARRTQGAYEQYF. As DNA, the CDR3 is TGTGCCAGACGGACTCAAGGGGCTTACGAGCAGTACTTC.

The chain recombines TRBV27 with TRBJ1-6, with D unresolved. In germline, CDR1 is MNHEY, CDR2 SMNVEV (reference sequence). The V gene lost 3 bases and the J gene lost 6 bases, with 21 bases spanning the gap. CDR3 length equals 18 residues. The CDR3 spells CASSLEAPLKSGNSPLHF. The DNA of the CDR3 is TGTGCCAGCAGTTTGGAGGCCCCGTTGAAATCCGGTAATTCACCCCTCCACTTT.

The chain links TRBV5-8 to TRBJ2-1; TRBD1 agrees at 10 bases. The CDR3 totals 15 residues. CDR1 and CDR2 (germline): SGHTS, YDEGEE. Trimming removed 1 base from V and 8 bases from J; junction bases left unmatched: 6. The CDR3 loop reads CASSLPGTGDDEQFF. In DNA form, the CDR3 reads TGTGCCAGCAGCTTGCCCGGGACAGGGGACGATGAGCAGTTCTTC.

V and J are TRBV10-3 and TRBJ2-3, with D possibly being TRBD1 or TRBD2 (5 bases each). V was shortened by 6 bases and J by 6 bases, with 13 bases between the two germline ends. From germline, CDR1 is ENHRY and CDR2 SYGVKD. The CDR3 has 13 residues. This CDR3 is CAIRNRDPDTQYF. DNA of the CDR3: TGTGCCATCAGAAACCGGGACCCGGATACGCAGTATTTT.

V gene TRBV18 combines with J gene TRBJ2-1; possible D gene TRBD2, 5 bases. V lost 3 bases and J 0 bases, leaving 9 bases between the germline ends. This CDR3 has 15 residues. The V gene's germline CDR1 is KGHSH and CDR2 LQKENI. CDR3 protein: CASSPIGSSYNEQFF. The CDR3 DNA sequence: TGTGCCAGCTCACCCATAGGGAGCTCCTACAATGAGCAGTTCTTC. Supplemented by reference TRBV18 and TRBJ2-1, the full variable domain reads NAGVMQNPRHLVRRRGQEARLRCSPMKGHSHVYWYRQLPEEGLKFMVYLQKENIIDESGMPKERFSAEFPKEGPSILRIQQVVRGDSAAYFCASSPIGSSYNEQFFGPGTRLTVL.

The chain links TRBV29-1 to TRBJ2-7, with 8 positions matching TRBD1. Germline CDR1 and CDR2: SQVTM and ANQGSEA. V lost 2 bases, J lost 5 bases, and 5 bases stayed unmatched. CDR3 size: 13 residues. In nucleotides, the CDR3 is TGCAGCGTTGAAACGGACAGGGCCGACGAGCAGTACTTC. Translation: CSVETDRADEQYF.

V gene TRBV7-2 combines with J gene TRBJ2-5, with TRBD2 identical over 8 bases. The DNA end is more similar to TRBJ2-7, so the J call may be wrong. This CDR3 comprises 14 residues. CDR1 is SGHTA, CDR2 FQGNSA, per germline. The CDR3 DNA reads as TGTGCCAGCAGCTTACAAGCGGGAGCCAACGAGCAGTACTTC. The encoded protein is CASSLQAGANEQYF.

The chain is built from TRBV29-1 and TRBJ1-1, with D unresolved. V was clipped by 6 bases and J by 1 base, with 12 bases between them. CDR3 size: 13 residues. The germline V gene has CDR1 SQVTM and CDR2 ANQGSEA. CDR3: CSVSADGNTEAFF. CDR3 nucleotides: TGCAGCGTCTCTGCCGACGGGAACACTGAAGCTTTCTTT.

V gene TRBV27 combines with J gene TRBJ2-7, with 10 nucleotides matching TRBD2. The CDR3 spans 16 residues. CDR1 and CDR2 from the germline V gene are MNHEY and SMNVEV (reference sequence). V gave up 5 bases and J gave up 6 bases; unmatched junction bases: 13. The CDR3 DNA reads TGTGCCAGCAGTCTGAGGACCAGCGGGAGGGCCTCCGAGCAGTACTTC. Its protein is CASSLRTSGRASEQYF.

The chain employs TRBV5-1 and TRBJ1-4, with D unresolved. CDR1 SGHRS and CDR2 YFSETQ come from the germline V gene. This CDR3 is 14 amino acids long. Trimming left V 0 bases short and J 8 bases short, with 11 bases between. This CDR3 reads CASSLVNINEKLFF. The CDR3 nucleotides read TGCGCCAGCAGCTTGGTGAACATAAACGAAAAACTGTTTTTT.

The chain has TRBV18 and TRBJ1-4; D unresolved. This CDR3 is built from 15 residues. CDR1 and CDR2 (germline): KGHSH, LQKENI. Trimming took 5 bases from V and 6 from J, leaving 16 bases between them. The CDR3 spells CASSSPATEDEKLFF. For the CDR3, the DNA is TGTGCCAGCTCATCCCCCGCAACAGAGGATGAAAAACTGTTTTTT.

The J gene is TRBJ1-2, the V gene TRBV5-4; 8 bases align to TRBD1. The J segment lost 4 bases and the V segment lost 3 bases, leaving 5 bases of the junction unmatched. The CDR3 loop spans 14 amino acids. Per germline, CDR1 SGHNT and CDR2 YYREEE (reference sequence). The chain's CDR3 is CASSWDRQSYGYTF. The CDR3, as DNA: TGTGCCAGCAGCTGGGACAGGCAGAGCTATGGCTACACCTTC.

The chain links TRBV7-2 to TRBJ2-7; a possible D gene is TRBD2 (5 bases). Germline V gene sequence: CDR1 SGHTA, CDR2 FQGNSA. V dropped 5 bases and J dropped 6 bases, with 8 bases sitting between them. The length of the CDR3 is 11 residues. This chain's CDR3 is CASSPSTEQYF. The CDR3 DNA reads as TGTGCCAGCAGCCCTAGCACCGAGCAGTACTTC.

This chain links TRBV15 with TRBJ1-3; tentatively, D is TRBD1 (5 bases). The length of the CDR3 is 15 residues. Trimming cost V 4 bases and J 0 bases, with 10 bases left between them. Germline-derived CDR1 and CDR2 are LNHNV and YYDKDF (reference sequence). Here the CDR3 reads CATSTGASSGNTIYF. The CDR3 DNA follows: TGTGCCACCAGCACTGGGGCGAGCTCTGGAAACACCATATATTTT.

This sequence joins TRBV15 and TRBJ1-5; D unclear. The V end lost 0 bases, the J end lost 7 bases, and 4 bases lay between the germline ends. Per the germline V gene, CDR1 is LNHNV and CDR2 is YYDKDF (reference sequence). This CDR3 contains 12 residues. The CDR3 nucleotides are TGTGCCACCAGCAGAGATTTCCAGCCCCAGCATTTT. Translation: CATSRDFQPQHF.

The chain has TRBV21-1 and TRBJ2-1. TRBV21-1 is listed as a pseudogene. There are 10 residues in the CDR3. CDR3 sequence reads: CAGCINEQFF. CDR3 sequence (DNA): TGTGCCGGATGTATAAATGAGCAGTTCTTC.